This record covers a single T cell receptor beta chain. Sequenced by immunoSEQ multiplex PCR; TCRdb stores in-frame clones only, minus some. Here the sample spans hundreds of thousands of clones, approximately 86% being singletons. V dropped 4 bases and J dropped 0 bases, with 10 bases sitting between them. The CDR3 length is 15 residues. Germline V CDR1 and CDR2: MNHEY, SMNVEV (reference sequence). The data derive from a study of blood T cell repertoires in COVID-19. Specimen: peripheral blood. V usage is TRBV27 and J usage is TRBJ2-1, with D tentatively TRBD2 (5 bases). This sequence originates from a woman aged 45-60 years who had recovered from COVID-19. CDR3 sequence reads: CASSSRTGSYNEQFF. CDR3 sequence (DNA): TGTGCCAGCAGTTCAAGGACTGGCTCCTACAATGAGCAGTTCTTC.